This T cell receptor beta chain is drawn from a study of shared clonotypes between healthy human individuals. The donor population consisted of healthy HIV-negative adults with no recent acute infections or vaccinations. Donors, without exception, were Caucasian adults residing in Nashville, Tennessee. CD45RA-negative memory and CD45RA+ naive subsets were split from the CD4+ cells. Template for every sorted-subset replicate PCR totaled around 210 ng DNA, some 30,000 T cell genomes. The table came from immunoSEQ multiplex PCR; TCRdb's copy has only in-frame clones and leaves some out. The sample lists roughly 300,000 clones; less than 85% were seen once. The germline CDR1 and CDR2 sequences are SGHTS and YDEGEE. CDR3 length: 16 amino acids. J lost 4 bases, V lost 0 bases, and 9 bases had no gene match.

The rearrangement joins TRBV5-8 to TRBJ2-7; 8 bases match TRBD1. The sequencing sample was made of memory CD4+ T cells sorted from blood. Subset here: CD45RA-negative fraction. This clonotype was sampled from a man between 25 and 39 years old in good health. CDR3 coding DNA: TGTGCCAGCAGCTTGGCCCCGGACAGGGACCCATACGAGCAGTACTTC. It is translated as CASSLAPDRDPYEQYF.